One and the same sample provided the 9 T cell receptor beta chains below, sequenced in a study of regulatory T cells in long-lasting Graves disease. Time point meaning: newly diagnosed GD, antithyroid drugs for less than 3 months. Generation of the TCR library employed RNA extracted from PBMCs. CDR3-region Arm-PCR and iRepertoire HTBI primers produced the TCR beta libraries. Each CDR3 protein gets one entry after TCRdb re-called the multiplex PCR reads with MiXCR. The sample includes approximately 460,000 distinct CDR3 sequences, roughly 17% of them seen just once. A further study also used this sample, focusing on T cells in Graves' hyperthyroidism and ophthalmopathy.

Sequenced here: peripheral blood mononuclear cells (PBMCs), sampled at new diagnosis, from a patient treated with antithyroid drugs. These receptors all stem from a woman in her twenties or thirties with Graves disease.

The chain recombines TRBV24-1 with TRBJ1-1; D gene ambiguous. V lost 3 bases, J lost 6 bases, and 7 bases lay in between. Germline assignment: CDR1 KGHDR and CDR2 SFDVKD. The CDR3 runs to 12 residues. CDR3 nucleotides: TGTGCCACCAGTGATGCTGGGGCTGAAGCTTTCTTT. Amino acids: CATSDAGAEAFF.

This clonotype was observed many times. This chain joins TRBV10-3 and TRBJ2-1, with 10 bases matching TRBD2. This CDR3 contains 17 residues. CDR1 and CDR2 from the germline V gene are ENHRY and SYGVKD. With V trimmed by 6 bases and J by 1 base, 9 bases remained unmatched. DNA of the CDR3: TGTGCCATCAGCCCCCGCGAAGCGGGAGGGTCCTACAATGAGCAGTTCTTC. This codes for CAISPREAGGSYNEQFF.

A note on this clonotype: A far more abundant clone sits one base away, making this likely a read error. The rearrangement links TRBV16 to TRBJ2-7; D possibly corresponds to TRBD2 (5 bases). Germline-derived CDR1 and CDR2 are KGHSY and FQNENV. The CDR3 runs to 11 residues. Trimming removed 2 bases from V and 7 bases from J, with 6 bases in between. The CDR3 region is CASSQEGEQYF. As DNA, the CDR3 is TGTGCCAGCAGCCAAGAGGGTGAGCAGTACTTC.

This clonotype was counted only a few times. The genes are TRBV19 and TRBJ2-2; possibly TRBD2 for D (6 bases). The CDR3 totals 14 residues. V lost 7 bases, J lost 3 bases, and 12 bases lay in between. Germline values: CDR1 LNHDA, CDR2 SQIVND (reference sequence). CDR3 amino acids: CASMGGVDTGELFF. The CDR3 bases are TGTGCCAGTATGGGGGGAGTTGACACCGGGGAGCTGTTTTTT.

This clonotype showed up many times. The chain uses TRBV12-3 or TRBV12-4 and TRBJ1-2; no clear D gene. The CDR3 has 13 residues. Trimming shortened V by 2 bases and J by 4 bases, and 8 bases separated the two germline ends. The CDR3 spells CASSLRSTYGYTF. DNA for the CDR3: TGTGCCAGCAGTTTAAGGTCTACCTATGGCTACACCTTC.

This rearrangement joins TRBV10-2 to TRBJ1-1; 7 nucleotides agree with TRBD1. Trimming cost V 8 bases and J 4 bases; bases outside gene matches: 7. Germline CDR1 WSHSY, CDR2 SAAADI. The CDR3 spans 13 residues. CDR3 protein: CASLETGLTEAFF. DNA for the CDR3: TGCGCCAGCCTCGAGACAGGGCTCACTGAAGCTTTCTTT.

Ten or more counts support this clonotype. V and J are TRBV30 and TRBJ1-2; a possible D gene is TRBD1 (5 bases). The CDR3 totals 15 residues. Trimming cost V 2 bases and J 4 bases, with 17 bases left between them. CDR1 GTSNPN and CDR2 SVGIG come from the germline V gene (reference sequence). The CDR3 DNA reads as TGTGCCTGGAGTTCATCGAGGGGTGGTGGCTATGGCTACACCTTC. Its translation: CAWSSSRGGGYGYTF.

This clonotype has ten or more counts. The V call is TRBV10-3, the J call TRBJ2-1, with 7 bases that match TRBD2. V trimming: 0 bases; J trimming: 5 bases; junction bases outside the gene matches: 4. The CDR3 is 15 amino acids. Germline CDR1 and CDR2: ENHRY and SYGVKD. The CDR3 DNA is TGTGCCATCAGTGAGTCCCCTAGCGGAGACAATGAGCAGTTCTTC. Amino acids: CAISESPSGDNEQFF.

This clonotype was seen repeatedly, ten times or more. CDR3 amino acids: CASSPRLAAGGTDTQYF. CDR3 DNA sequence: TGTGCCAGCTCACCGAGACTAGCGGCGGGAGGCACAGATACGCAGTATTTT. V usage is TRBV18 and J usage is TRBJ2-3, with TRBD2 identical over 9 bases. V lost 3 bases, J lost 1 base, and 8 bases stayed unmatched. Germline CDR1 is KGHSH and CDR2 is LQKENI. The CDR3 extends over 17 amino acids.